The 19 T cell receptor beta chains reported below all come from one sample, sequenced in a study of technical replicates of blood from several donors. Assay: immunoSEQ multiplex PCR; the TCRdb copy retains only in-frame clones and omits some. This sample yields tens of thousands of clones, of which roughly 96% are seen a single time; over 0.25% belongs to the top ten. Input material: T cells isolated from PBMCs. All receptors come from a human donor in good health.

V gene TRBV7-3 combines with J gene TRBJ1-6, with TRBD1 as a possible D gene (6 bases). Germline CDR1 and CDR2: SGHTA and FQGTGA. This CDR3 spans 15 amino acids. V was shortened by 5 bases and J by 9 bases, with 17 bases between the two germline ends. The CDR3 here is CASSAQGDRSSPLHF. The DNA of the CDR3 is TGTGCCAGCAGCGCACAGGGAGATCGGTCTTCACCCCTCCACTTT.

This clone has a single count. The rearrangement links TRBV6-5 to TRBJ1-5, with D possibly being TRBD1 (5 bases). The CDR3 extends over 15 amino acids. Germline CDR1 reads MNHEY; CDR2 reads SVGAGI. V dropped 2 bases and J dropped 1 base, with 9 bases sitting between them. The chain's CDR3 is CASSYARGSNQPQHF. Written as DNA, the CDR3 is TGTGCCAGCAGTTACGCGCGGGGGAGCAATCAGCCCCAGCATTTT.

This chain links TRBV6-5 with TRBJ2-3; 12 bases line up with TRBD1. CDR1 and CDR2 (germline): MNHEY, SVGAGI. V was pared by 4 bases and J by 2 bases, with 4 bases of the junction left unmatched. CDR3 length: 16 amino acids. This chain's CDR3 is CASSWGQGAPTDTQYF. CDR3 sequence (DNA): TGTGCCAGCAGTTGGGGACAGGGGGCACCCACAGATACGCAGTATTTT.

CDR3 coding DNA: TGCGCCAGCAGCTTGGCTAGCGGGGGGGTAATCACAGATACGCAGTATTTT. It encodes CASSLASGGVITDTQYF. This chain joins TRBV5-1 and TRBJ2-3; 12 positions match TRBD2. J was trimmed by 2 bases and V by 0 bases; bases with no gene match: 4. The germline CDR1 and CDR2 sequences are SGHRS and YFSETQ. The CDR3 spans 17 residues.

This clone was recorded once. The V call is TRBV7-2, the J call TRBJ1-1; possible D gene TRBD1, 5 bases. This CDR3 region has 16 residues. Germline assignment: CDR1 SGHTA and CDR2 FQGNSA. The V gene lost 3 bases and the J gene lost 0 bases, with 14 bases spanning the gap. The CDR3 DNA follows: TGTGCCAGCAGCTTTAGGGGCAGTACAATGAACACTGAAGCTTTCTTT. Its protein is CASSFRGSTMNTEAFF.

J is TRBJ2-7 and V is TRBV11-2; TRBD2 matches at 11 bases. J lost 3 bases, V lost 5 bases, and 9 bases had no gene match. This CDR3 spans 16 amino acids. Germline CDR1 is SGHAT and CDR2 is FQNNGV. This chain's CDR3 is CASSLMAGTSGYEQYF. The DNA of the CDR3 is TGTGCCAGCAGCCTAATGGCCGGGACTAGCGGCTACGAGCAGTACTTC.

J is TRBJ2-5 and V is TRBV2; TRBD1 matches 9 bases. The V segment lost 7 bases and the J segment 4 bases; nucleotides outside the gene matches: 16. The CDR3 consists of 17 residues. The V gene's germline CDR1 is SNHLY and CDR2 FYNNEI. The CDR3 reads CASTGPGQGSLGETQYF. The CDR3 DNA is TGTGCCAGCACTGGTCCGGGACAGGGTTCCTTGGGAGAGACCCAGTACTTC.

The V and J genes are TRBV27 and TRBJ1-5, with TRBD1 identical over 10 bases. CDR3 length equals 15 residues. CDR1 is MNHEY and CDR2 is SMNVEV in the germline V gene (reference sequence). The V gene end was trimmed by 5 bases and the J gene end by 14 bases; junction bases not matched to a gene: 15. The CDR3 spells CASSLTGTGATNEHF. The CDR3 DNA reads TGTGCCAGCAGTCTTACCGGGACAGGGGCGACCAATGAGCATTTT.

V usage is TRBV6-5 and J usage is TRBJ2-5, with D tentatively TRBD2 (6 bases). The V gene's germline CDR1 is MNHEY and CDR2 SVGAGI. This CDR3 is 14 amino acids long. V was trimmed by 5 bases and J by 7 bases, leaving 17 bases between them. The CDR3 reads CASSPDWGVGTQYF. The CDR3 DNA reads TGTGCCAGCAGTCCGGATTGGGGGGTAGGGACCCAGTACTTC.

CDR3 sequence reads: CASSFLGGGTTQYF. CDR3 sequence (DNA): TGTGCCAGCAGCTTTTTGGGGGGGGGCACCACGCAGTATTTT. The chain carries TRBV7-2 and TRBJ2-3; D possibly corresponds to TRBD2 (7 bases). The CDR3 sequence is 14 residues long. With 3 bases removed from V and 9 bases from J, the gap between germline ends came to 16 bases. Germline-derived CDR1 and CDR2 are SGHTA and FQGNSA.

The chain joins TRBV5-1 to TRBJ1-1, with D perhaps matching TRBD1 (5 bases). Trimming stripped 0 bases from V and 10 bases from J, with 16 bases between. The length of the CDR3 is 14 residues. CDR1 is SGHRS and CDR2 is YFSETQ in the germline V gene. Here the CDR3 reads CASSLAAGAGGAFF. CDR3 coding DNA: TGCGCCAGCAGCTTGGCCGCCGGGGCGGGGGGAGCTTTCTTT.

The chain carries TRBV19 and TRBJ2-6, with TRBD1 identical over 11 bases. This CDR3 contains 16 residues. The V gene end was trimmed by 5 bases and the J gene end by 1 base; junction bases not matched to a gene: 1. The germline V gene has CDR1 LNHDA and CDR2 SQIVND (reference sequence). The CDR3 is CASSGTGGSGANVLTF. For the CDR3, the DNA is TGTGCCAGTAGTGGGACAGGGGGATCTGGGGCCAACGTCCTGACTTTC. Full variable domain (remainder filled in from reference TRBV19 and TRBJ2-6): DGGITQSPKYLFRKEGQNVTLSCEQNLNHDAMYWYRQDPGQGLRLIYYSQIVNDFQKGDIAEGYSVSREKKESFPLTVTSAQKNPTAFYLCASSGTGGSGANVLTFGAGSRLTVL.

V and J are TRBV28 and TRBJ2-3; 13 bases match TRBD2. The germline CDR1 and CDR2 sequences are MDHEN and SYDVKM. The CDR3 extends over 19 amino acids. The V gene end was trimmed by 2 bases and the J gene end by 0 bases; junction bases not matched to a gene: 8. For the CDR3, the DNA is TGTGCCAGCAGTTTACCAACTAGCGGGAGGGCTCCTAGCACAGATACGCAGTATTTT. Encoded protein: CASSLPTSGRAPSTDTQYF.

This clone was found a few times. V usage is TRBV6-5 and J usage is TRBJ1-1; D gene unclear. CDR1 MNHEY and CDR2 SVGAGI come from the germline V gene. V lost 7 bases to trimming and J lost 1 base, with 4 bases between them. The CDR3 has 11 residues. The CDR3 loop reads CASTGNTEAFF. The CDR3 region has the DNA TGTGCCAGCACAGGGAACACTGAAGCTTTCTTT.

This clone was observed once. The chain employs TRBV7-9 and TRBJ1-2; 7 bases are a match to TRBD1. With V trimmed by 5 bases and J by 7 bases, 4 bases remained unmatched. The CDR3 totals 12 residues. Germline CDR1 SEHNR, CDR2 FQNEAQ (reference sequence). The CDR3 protein is CASSARTGGYTF. The CDR3 DNA follows: TGTGCCAGCAGCGCCCGGACAGGTGGCTACACCTTC.

The chain links TRBV7-9 to TRBJ1-4, with TRBD1 as a possible D gene (5 bases). Germline CDR1 SEHNR, CDR2 FQNEAQ (reference sequence). Deletions cut 1 base from V and 2 bases from J, with 8 bases between. The CDR3 covers 15 residues. CDR3 in amino acids: CASSLGGVTNEKLFF. Here the CDR3 DNA reads TGTGCCAGCAGCTTAGGGGGGGTTACTAATGAAAAACTGTTTTTT.

The chain has TRBV5-1 and TRBJ2-1; 11 bases fit TRBD2. Germline V lookup: CDR1 SGHRS, CDR2 YFSETQ. Trimming took 3 bases from V and 9 from J; bases not matched to a gene: 2. The CDR3 covers 13 residues. CDR3 sequence: CASSSGLAGEQFF. CDR3 bases: TGCGCCAGCAGCTCCGGACTAGCGGGTGAGCAGTTCTTC. Supplemented by reference TRBV5-1 and TRBJ2-1, the full variable domain reads KAGVTQTPRYLIKTRGQQVTLSCSPISGHRSVSWYQQTPGQGLQFLFEYFSETQRNKGNFPGRFSGRQFSNSRSEMNVSTLELGDSALYLCASSSGLAGEQFFGPGTRLTVL.

This rearrangement joins TRBV7-6 to TRBJ2-1; possible D gene TRBD2, 6 bases. The CDR3 has 15 residues. Trimming cost V 1 base and J 9 bases, with 16 bases left between them. From germline, CDR1 is SGHVS and CDR2 FNYEAQ. The CDR3 DNA reads TGTGCCAGCAGCTTAGGTGCGGGGCCCCTGGGTGAGCAGTTCTTC. Protein sequence: CASSLGAGPLGEQFF.

This clone showed up just once. This rearrangement joins TRBV7-2 to TRBJ2-3; 7 positions match TRBD2. V lost 5 bases to trimming and J lost 4 bases; unmatched junction nucleotides: 18. The CDR3 has 18 residues. The germline V gene encodes CDR1 SGHTA and CDR2 FQGNSA. DNA for the CDR3: TGTGCCAGCAGCACAAGGGTTCCCAACGCGGGGGTGCCAGATACGCAGTATTTT. It yields the protein CASSTRVPNAGVPDTQYF. Supplemented by reference TRBV7-2 and TRBJ2-3, the full variable domain reads GAGVSQSPSNKVTEKGKDVELRCDPISGHTALYWYRQSLGQGLEFLIYFQGNSAPDKSGLPSDRFSAERTGGSVSTLTIQRTQQEDSAVYLCASSTRVPNAGVPDTQYFGPGTRLTVL.